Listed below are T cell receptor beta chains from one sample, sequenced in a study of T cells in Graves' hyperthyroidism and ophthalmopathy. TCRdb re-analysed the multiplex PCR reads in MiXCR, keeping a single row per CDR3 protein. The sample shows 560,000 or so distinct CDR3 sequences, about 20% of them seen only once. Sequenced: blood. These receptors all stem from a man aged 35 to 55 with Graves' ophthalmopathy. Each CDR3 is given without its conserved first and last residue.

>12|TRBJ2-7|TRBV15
ATSRGRESYEQY
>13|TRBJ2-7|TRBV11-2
ASSHGGLAGREQY
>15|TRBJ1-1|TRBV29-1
SVEDRGGKRVGTEAF
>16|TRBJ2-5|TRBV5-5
ASSLSATSVLGQETQY
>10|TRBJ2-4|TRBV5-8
ASSLVGNIQY
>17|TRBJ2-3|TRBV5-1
ASSPGQGKASGRADTQY
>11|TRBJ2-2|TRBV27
ASGTSNTGELF
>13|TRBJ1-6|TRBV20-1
SARGDSSYNSPLH
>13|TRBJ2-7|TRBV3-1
ASSQFSGGGPEQY
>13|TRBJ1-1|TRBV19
ASRPYRGHGTEAF
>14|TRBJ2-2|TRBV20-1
SASPTGGSYNGELF
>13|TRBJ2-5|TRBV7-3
ASSTGLAGMETQY
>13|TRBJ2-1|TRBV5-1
ASKMGQASYNEQF
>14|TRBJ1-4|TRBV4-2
ASSQQGASGNEKLF
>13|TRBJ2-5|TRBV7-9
ASSATGKLQETQY
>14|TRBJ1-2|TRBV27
ASSFLRQGINYGYT
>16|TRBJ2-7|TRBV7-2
ASSLIQLAGGYGDEQY
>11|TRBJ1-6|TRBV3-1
ASSQAEDSPLH
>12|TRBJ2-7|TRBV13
ASSLRTRTYEQY
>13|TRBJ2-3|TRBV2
ASNLAAASTDTQY
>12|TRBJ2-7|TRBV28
ASSPKWRYHEQY
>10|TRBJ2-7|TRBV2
ASSEGDYEQY
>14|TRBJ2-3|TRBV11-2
ASSSHKERYTDTQY
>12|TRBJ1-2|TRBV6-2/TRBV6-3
ASRDRENFRGYT
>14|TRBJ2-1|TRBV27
ASSHQGTSGRYEQF
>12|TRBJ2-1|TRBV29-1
SVGTSGGVNEQF
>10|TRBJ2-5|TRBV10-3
AISETQETQY
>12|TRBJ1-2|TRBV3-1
ASSHNQGAYGYT
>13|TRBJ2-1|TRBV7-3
ASSLQAGEWNEQF
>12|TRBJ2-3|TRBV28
ASSFRGGADTQY
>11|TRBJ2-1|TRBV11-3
ASSTLGGGEQF
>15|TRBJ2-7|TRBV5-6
ASSLEGGAGISYEQY
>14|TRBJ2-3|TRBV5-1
ASSFELAGRTDTQY
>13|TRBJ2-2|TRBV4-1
ASSQPTGATGELF
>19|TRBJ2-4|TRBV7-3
ASSKYDRADRRQGIKNIQY
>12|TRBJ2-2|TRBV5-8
ASSSRWNTGELF
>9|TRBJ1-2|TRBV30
AWEGGRRYT
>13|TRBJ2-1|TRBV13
ASSLLAGVHNEQF
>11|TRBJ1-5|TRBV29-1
SVSTGSNQPQH
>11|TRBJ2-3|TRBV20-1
SATSGSTDTQY
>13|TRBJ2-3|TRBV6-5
ASSYRGSSTDTQY